Listed below are T cell receptor beta chains from one sample, sequenced in a study of CD8 T cells in ankylosing spondylitis. TCRdb called the 5' RACE reads again in MiXCR, with one record for every CDR3 protein. The data contain more than 600,000 distinct CDR3 sequences, 15% to 20% of them singletons. The sequenced sample was blood, either unsorted or a sorted T cell fraction (not recorded which). These receptors were obtained from a male donor with ankylosing spondylitis. Both conserved end residues are part of each CDR3. Each record gives: J gene, V gene, CDR3 protein.

TRBJ2-7,TRBV20-1,CSATRPTGGYEQYF
TRBJ1-1,TRBV24-1,CATSDLGENTEAFF
TRBJ1-1,TRBV6-1,CASSITGELNTEAFF
TRBJ2-1,TRBV6-5,CASSFQTGTGGNEQFF
TRBJ1-6,TRBV7-9,CASSPPGSQDGSPLHF
TRBJ2-3,TRBV6-1,CASTGGGPSTDTQYF
TRBJ2-3,TRBV7-2,CASSTTRHTQYF
TRBJ1-2,TRBV5-1,CASSDRGIFRGYTF
TRBJ2-6,TRBV7-2,CASSLEVSGANVLTF
TRBJ2-6,TRBV27,CASSSAHSGANVLTF
TRBJ2-2,TRBV5-1,CASSLVQATSGELFF
TRBJ2-2,TRBV7-3,CASSLTGTGVSGELFF
TRBJ2-3,TRBV3-1,CASSQDTGPGVDTQYF
TRBJ2-1,TRBV4-3,CASSQDLGRNEQFF
TRBJ2-3,TRBV14,CASSHLRGTDTQYF
TRBJ2-2,TRBV5-1,CASSPSREITGELFF
TRBJ1-2,TRBV5-4,CASSLQGIEGYTF
TRBJ2-7,TRBV7-2,CASSPGAGGYEQYF
TRBJ1-5,TRBV28,CASILRQVNQPQHF
TRBJ2-7,TRBV5-1,CASSFLPGAPSYEQYF
TRBJ1-6,TRBV18,CASSPLDGENSPLHF
TRBJ2-3,TRBV20-1,CSASSGGARDTQYF
TRBJ2-7,TRBV5-1,CASSLLGESYEQYF
TRBJ2-1,TRBV12-3/TRBV12-4,CASSPPTGTTLDEQFF
TRBJ2-3,TRBV5-1,CASSLAKTSGTDTQYF
TRBJ2-7,TRBV12-5,CASGLGLAGPYF
TRBJ1-3,TRBV11-2,CASSEDRGTGNTIYF
TRBJ1-2,TRBV2,CASSEVVLYGYTF
TRBJ2-3,TRBV6-1,CASSPLGLNTDTQYF
TRBJ1-1,TRBV29-1,CSVGKGGNTEAFF
TRBJ1-2,TRBV20-1,CSARDRPLYGYTF
TRBJ1-1,TRBV20-1,CSAVRPGGTEAFF
TRBJ1-6,TRBV12-3/TRBV12-4,CASSWTGGYNSPLHF
TRBJ1-2,TRBV2,CASDNTGAAYGYTF
TRBJ2-5,TRBV20-1,CSARDGLAIETQYF
TRBJ2-7,TRBV10-2,CASSAWTSGIYEQYF
TRBJ2-7,TRBV15,CATSRTGGVESYEQYF